One T cell receptor beta chain is described in this entry. The source of the sample is a study of shared T cell receptors in the human thymus. Only in-frame clones appear in the TCRdb table, and some are missing; sequencing was by immunoSEQ multiplex PCR. The sample contains around 730,000 clones, 70% to 90% of which appear only once. Germline V lookup: CDR1 SGHVS, CDR2 FNYEAQ. The V and J ends lost 6 bases and 4 bases respectively, with 23 bases between them. The CDR3 has 17 amino acids. The sample also formed part of further work on human thymus T cells. Turning to that study: Thymus tissue was removed during corrective cardiac surgery.

Sequenced input: thymocytes. The V and J genes are TRBV7-6 and TRBJ2-3; weak D call: TRBD2 (6 bases). The TCR comes from a girl under three years old with a congenital heart defect. CDR3 sequence: CASRLSPWGEPSDTQYF. The CDR3 DNA follows: TGTGCCAGCAGATTATCTCCTTGGGGGGAACCCTCAGATACGCAGTATTTT.